The clone carrying this TCR beta chain appeared many times. No antigen is known for it. The sample belongs to a study of identical twins. V was clipped by 3 bases and J by 1 base, with 10 bases between them. The CDR3 spans 14 residues. Per the germline V gene, CDR1 is SGHRS and CDR2 is YFSETQ. Regarding the study as a whole: Insertion counts were lower in abundant cord blood beta clonotypes, a trend that memory repertoires did not show. These conclusions were based on statistical analysis (cross-sectional, not following the same donors). Out-of-frame alpha sequences common to twins exhibited a surplus of low generation probability.

TCRdb passed the 5' RACE reads through MiXCR, listing each CDR3 protein once. This table has more than 650,000 distinct CDR3 sequences, approximately 6.1% appearing once. The sequenced material came from naive T cells sorted from blood. The clonotype was recovered from a young man in good health. The chain combines TRBV5-1 with TRBJ2-5, with D perhaps assigned TRBD1 or TRBD2 (6 bases each). Written as DNA, the CDR3 is TGCGCCAGCAGCTCGTCGGGGGCCCAAGAGACCCAGTACTTC. It translates to CASSSSGAQETQYF.